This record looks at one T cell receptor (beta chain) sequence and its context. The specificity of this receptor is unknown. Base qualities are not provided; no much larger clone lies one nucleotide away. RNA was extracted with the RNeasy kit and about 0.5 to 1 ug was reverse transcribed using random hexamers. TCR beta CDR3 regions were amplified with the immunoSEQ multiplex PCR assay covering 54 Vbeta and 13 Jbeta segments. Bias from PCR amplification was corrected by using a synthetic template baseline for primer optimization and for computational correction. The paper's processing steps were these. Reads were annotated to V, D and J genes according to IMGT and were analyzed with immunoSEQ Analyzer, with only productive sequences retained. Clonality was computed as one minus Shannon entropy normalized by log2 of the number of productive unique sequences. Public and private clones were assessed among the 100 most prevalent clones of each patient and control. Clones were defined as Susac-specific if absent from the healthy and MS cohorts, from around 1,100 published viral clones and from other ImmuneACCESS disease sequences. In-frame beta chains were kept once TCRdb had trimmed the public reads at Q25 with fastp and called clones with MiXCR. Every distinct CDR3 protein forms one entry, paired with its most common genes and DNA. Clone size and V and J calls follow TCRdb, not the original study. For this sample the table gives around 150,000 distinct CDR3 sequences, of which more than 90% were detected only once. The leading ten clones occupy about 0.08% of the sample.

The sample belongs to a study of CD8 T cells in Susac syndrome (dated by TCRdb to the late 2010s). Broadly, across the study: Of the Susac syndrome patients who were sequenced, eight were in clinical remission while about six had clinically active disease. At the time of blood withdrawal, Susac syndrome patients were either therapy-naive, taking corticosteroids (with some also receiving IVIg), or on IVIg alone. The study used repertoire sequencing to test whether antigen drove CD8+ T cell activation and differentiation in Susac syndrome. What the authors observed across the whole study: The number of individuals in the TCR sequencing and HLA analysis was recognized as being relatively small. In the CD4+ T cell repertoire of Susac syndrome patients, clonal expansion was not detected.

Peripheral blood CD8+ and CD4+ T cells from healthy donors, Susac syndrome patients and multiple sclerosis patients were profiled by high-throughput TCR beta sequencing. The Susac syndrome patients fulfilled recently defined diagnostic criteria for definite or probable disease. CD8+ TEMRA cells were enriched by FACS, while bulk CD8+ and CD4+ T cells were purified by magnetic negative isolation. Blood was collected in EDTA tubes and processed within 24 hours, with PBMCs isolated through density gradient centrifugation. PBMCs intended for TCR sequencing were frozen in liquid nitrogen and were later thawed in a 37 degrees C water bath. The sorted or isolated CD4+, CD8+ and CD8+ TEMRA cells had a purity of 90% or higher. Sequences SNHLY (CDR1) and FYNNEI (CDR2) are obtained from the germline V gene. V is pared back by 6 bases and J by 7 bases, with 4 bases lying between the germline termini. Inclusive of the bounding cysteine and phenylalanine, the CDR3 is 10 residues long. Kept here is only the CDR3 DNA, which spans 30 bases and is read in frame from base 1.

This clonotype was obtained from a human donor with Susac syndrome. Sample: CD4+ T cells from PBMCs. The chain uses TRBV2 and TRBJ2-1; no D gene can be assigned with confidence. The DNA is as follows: TGTGCCAGCAGGCTAAATGAGCAGTTCTTC. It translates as CASRLNEQFF.